The 21 T cell receptor beta chains given below trace back to one sample, sequenced in a study of T cell clonotyping in hematopoietic cell transplantation. The protocol was immunoSEQ multiplex PCR, while the TCRdb copy is restricted to in-frame clones and leaves out a portion. The sample lists approximately 46,000 clones, about nine tenths occurring once. Time point given: recipient sample about 28 days before transplant, after cytoreduction. Source: peripheral blood mononuclear cells, taken before stem cell transplant. Receptors were obtained from a man between 60 and 75 years old with biphenotypic leukemia. Some clones in this sample may be carry-over from other donors' samples.

This chain uses TRBV30 with TRBJ2-2; TRBD1 or TRBD2 may be the D gene (7 bases each). Germline V gene sequence: CDR1 GTSNPN, CDR2 SVGIG (reference sequence). The CDR3 covers 15 residues. The CDR3 region is CASTLQGGYTGELFF. DNA of the CDR3: TGTGCTTCAACTCTGCAGGGGGGGTACACCGGGGAGCTGTTTTTT.

This chain connects TRBV5-1 to TRBJ1-5; D unresolved. The germline V gene encodes CDR1 SGHRS and CDR2 YFSETQ. The CDR3 extends over 14 amino acids. The V and J ends lost 0 bases and 6 bases respectively, with 10 bases between them. The CDR3 DNA reads as TGCGCCAGCAGCTTGGACGGGGTCGGTCAGCCCCAGCATTTT. Translated, it gives CASSLDGVGQPQHF.

The chain has TRBV9 and TRBJ2-7, with unresolved D. Germline V gives CDR1 SGDLS, CDR2 YYNGEE. The CDR3 runs to 13 residues. Trimming stripped 4 bases from V and 1 base from J, with 9 bases between. CDR3 amino acids: CASSQVGSYEQYF. The CDR3 nucleotides are TGTGCCAGCAGCCAGGTGGGTTCCTACGAGCAGTACTTC.

The rearrangement links TRBV14 to TRBJ1-1; unclear D gene. CDR3 length: 11 amino acids. Germline-derived CDR1 and CDR2 are SGHDN and FVKESK. V was trimmed by 4 bases and J by 5 bases, leaving 5 bases between them. The CDR3 reads CASSLGTEAFF. Here the CDR3 DNA reads TGTGCCAGCAGCCTTGGGACTGAAGCTTTCTTT.

V gene TRBV5-4 combines with J gene TRBJ1-2, with 8 bases identical to TRBD1. CDR1 and CDR2 (germline): SGHNT, YYREEE (reference sequence). The trim removed 4 bases at V and 1 base at J, leaving 3 bases unmatched. The CDR3 totals 14 residues. The CDR3 nucleotides read TGTGCCAGCAGCCCGGACAGGGATAACTATGGCTACACCTTC. Protein: CASSPDRDNYGYTF.

Comment on this clone: An end of the junction does not agree with germline; a read error may underlie this. This chain connects TRBV7-3 to TRBJ2-5; D is undetermined. CDR3 length equals 15 residues. Germline V gives CDR1 SGHTA, CDR2 FQGTGA. The CDR3 DNA reads as TGTGCCAGCAGCTTAATGGGGTACAACGAAGAGGCCCAGTACTTC. As protein: CASSLMGYNEEAQYF.

This rearrangement joins TRBV5-6 to TRBJ2-5, with 10 bases fitting TRBD2. The CDR3 is 15 amino acids. CDR1 and CDR2 from the germline V gene are SGHDT and YYEEEE. Losses at the gene ends were 4 bases for V and 5 bases for J; bases not matched to a gene: 8. The CDR3 nucleotides read TGTGCCAGCAGCAAAACTAGCGGGACTCGGGAGACCCAGTACTTC. It yields the protein CASSKTSGTRETQYF.

The chain recombines TRBV23-1 with TRBJ2-7; no clear D gene. TRBV23-1 is given ORF status, its function remaining uncertain. The V end was cut by 4 bases, the J end by 2 bases, with 15 bases between. The CDR3 sequence is 15 residues long. The CDR3 DNA is TGCGCCAGCAGTCGACGACGACCGGGCCCCTACGAGCAGTACTTC. It yields the protein CASSRRRPGPYEQYF.

This chain joins TRBV27 and TRBJ2-1; TRBD2 matches at 9 bases. Germline CDR1 MNHEY, CDR2 SMNVEV (reference sequence). J was trimmed by 7 bases and V by 3 bases; bases with no gene match: 1. This CDR3 has 13 residues. The CDR3 spells CASSLSGRNEQFF. The CDR3 region has the DNA TGTGCCAGCAGTTTGAGCGGGAGGAATGAGCAGTTCTTC.

The chain recombines TRBV6-1 with TRBJ2-3, with TRBD2 matching over 7 bases. Germline V gene lookup returns CDR1 MNHNS and CDR2 SASEGT. This CDR3 spans 15 amino acids. J lost 4 bases, V lost 2 bases, and 6 bases had no gene match. CDR3 nucleotide sequence: TGTGCCAGCAGTGAAACGCTAAGCGGGGCAGATACGCAGTATTTT. The encoded protein is CASSETLSGADTQYF.

The chain links TRBV5-4 to TRBJ1-4, with D perhaps matching TRBD1 (5 bases). The CDR3 has 14 residues. Germline loops: CDR1 SGHNT, CDR2 YYREEE (reference sequence). The ends were cut back, 6 bases at V and 8 bases at J, with 17 bases in the middle. Written as DNA, the CDR3 is TGTGCCAGCACCGATGGGGCAGGCCTAGAAAAACTGTTTTTT. It translates to CASTDGAGLEKLFF.

J is TRBJ2-7 and V is TRBV7-6; TRBD2 matches 9 bases. Germline V gene data show CDR1 as SGHVS and CDR2 as FNYEAQ. Trimming at V came to 4 bases and at J to 6 bases, leaving 19 bases not matched to a gene. The CDR3 is 18 amino acids. In nucleotides, the CDR3 is TGTGCCAGCAGCTACGCGCCAGCGGGAGGCTCGTTAGGTGGCGAGCAGTACTTC. This sequence encodes CASSYAPAGGSLGGEQYF.

This clone was seen more than once but under ten times. This chain joins TRBV6-1 and TRBJ1-5, with D possibly TRBD1 on 5 matching bases. CDR3 size: 16 residues. CDR1 and CDR2 (germline): MNHNS, SASEGT. Trimming stripped 1 base from V and 2 bases from J, with 12 bases between. The CDR3 reads CASSEELGLGNQPQHF. The CDR3 nucleotides are TGTGCCAGCAGTGAAGAGCTGGGGCTAGGCAATCAGCCCCAGCATTTT.

The CDR3 protein is CAWNGNRGQETQYF. CDR3 coding DNA: TGTGCCTGGAACGGGAATAGGGGCCAAGAGACCCAGTACTTC. This rearrangement joins TRBV30 to TRBJ2-5; either TRBD1 or TRBD2 may supply D (5 bases each). Trimming shortened V by 4 bases and J by 1 base, and 13 bases separated the two germline ends. Germline V gene sequence: CDR1 GTSNPN, CDR2 SVGIG (reference sequence). The CDR3 has 14 amino acids.

This sequence joins TRBV7-9 and TRBJ2-7; D not resolved. The length of the CDR3 is 11 residues. V gave up 2 bases and J gave up 5 bases, with 4 bases separating them. Germline V gene data show CDR1 as SEHNR and CDR2 as FQNEAQ (reference sequence). The CDR3 sequence: CASSLLDEQYF. The DNA for the CDR3 is TGTGCCAGCAGCTTACTCGACGAGCAGTACTTC.

CDR3 sequence (DNA): TGTGCCAGCAGTTTACTTAGGACTAGCGGGAGGGAGCAGTTCTTC. Amino acids: CASSLLRTSGREQFF. This chain joins TRBV28 and TRBJ2-1; 14 nucleotides align to TRBD2. V dropped 2 bases and J dropped 10; count of bases not matched to a gene: 4. CDR3 length equals 15 residues. Germline values: CDR1 MDHEN, CDR2 SYDVKM.

The chain has TRBV6-6 and TRBJ2-1; 8 nucleotides align to TRBD1. The V and J ends lost 5 bases and 4 bases, in that order; junction bases with no gene match: 4. The CDR3 contains 14 residues. CDR1 is MNHNY and CDR2 is SVGAGI in the germline V gene (reference sequence). The CDR3, as DNA: TGTGCCAGCAGTACAGGGGGAACATACAATGAGCAGTTCTTC. This translates into CASSTGGTYNEQFF.

The rearrangement uses TRBV30 and TRBJ1-2; D is possibly TRBD1 (6 bases). The V gene's germline CDR1 is GTSNPN and CDR2 SVGIG (reference sequence). Trimming shortened V by 0 bases and J by 9 bases, and 8 bases separated the two germline ends. The CDR3 extends over 11 amino acids. CDR3 loop: CAWSVGGSYTF. The DNA of the CDR3 is TGTGCCTGGAGTGTAGGGGGAAGCTACACCTTC.

The rearrangement joins TRBV4-3 to TRBJ2-1; no reliable D call. With 4 bases removed from V and 3 bases from J, the gap between germline ends came to 10 bases. The germline CDR1 and CDR2 sequences are LGHNA and YSLEER. This CDR3 comprises 14 residues. CDR3 DNA sequence: TGCGCCAGCAGCCCACTCCTTGGCTACAATGAGCAGTTCTTC. It yields the protein CASSPLLGYNEQFF.

The chain combines TRBV7-2 with TRBJ1-1; D might be TRBD1 (6 bases). V was trimmed by 5 bases and J by 3 bases, leaving 10 bases between them. This CDR3 contains 13 residues. The germline CDR1 and CDR2 sequences are SGHTA and FQGNSA. This CDR3 reads CASSLRQDTEAFF. The CDR3 coding sequence is TGTGCCAGCAGCCTAAGACAGGACACTGAAGCTTTCTTT.

The chain uses TRBV6-1 and TRBJ1-2; 7 bases fit TRBD1. The CDR3 consists of 15 residues. Germline V CDR1 and CDR2: MNHNS, SASEGT. V shed 4 bases, J shed 4 bases, and the junction held 9 bases outside the gene matches. The CDR3 is CASSGVHRGGYGYTF. The CDR3, as DNA: TGTGCCAGCAGTGGCGTGCACAGGGGAGGCTATGGCTACACCTTC.